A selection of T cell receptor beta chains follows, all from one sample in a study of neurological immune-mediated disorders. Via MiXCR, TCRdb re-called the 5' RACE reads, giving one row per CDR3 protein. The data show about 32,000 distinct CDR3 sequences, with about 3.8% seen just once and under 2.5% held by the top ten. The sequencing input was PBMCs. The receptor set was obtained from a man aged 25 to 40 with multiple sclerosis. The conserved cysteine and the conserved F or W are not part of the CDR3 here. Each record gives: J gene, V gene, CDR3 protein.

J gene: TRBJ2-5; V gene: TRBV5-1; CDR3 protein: ASSPGGVAAETQY
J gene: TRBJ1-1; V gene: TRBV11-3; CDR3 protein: ASSLDLRGNTEAF
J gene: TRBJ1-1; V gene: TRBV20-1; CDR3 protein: SARGEGGTLGNTEAF
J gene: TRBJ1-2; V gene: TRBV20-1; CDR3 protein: SARGNLYGYT
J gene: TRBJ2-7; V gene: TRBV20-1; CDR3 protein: SAPGTAAYEQY
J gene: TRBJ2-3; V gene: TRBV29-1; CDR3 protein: SVGVAGQTQY
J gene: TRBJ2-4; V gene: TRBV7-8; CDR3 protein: ASSLGQAQLAKNIQY
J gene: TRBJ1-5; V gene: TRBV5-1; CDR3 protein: ASSQGAGGNQPQH
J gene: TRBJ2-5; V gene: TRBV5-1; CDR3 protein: ASSLVAGASQETQY
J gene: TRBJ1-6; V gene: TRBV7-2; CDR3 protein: ASSPTPSSPLH
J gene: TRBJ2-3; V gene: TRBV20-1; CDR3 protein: SARGLAGVTDTQY
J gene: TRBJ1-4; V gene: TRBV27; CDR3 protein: ASSLTGSTNEKLF
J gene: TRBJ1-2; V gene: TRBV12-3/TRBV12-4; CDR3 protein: ASSYSGQFGGYT
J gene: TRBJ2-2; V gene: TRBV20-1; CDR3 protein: SARRSGARGEPNTGELF
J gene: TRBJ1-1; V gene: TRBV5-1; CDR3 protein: ASSYGHAGANTEAF
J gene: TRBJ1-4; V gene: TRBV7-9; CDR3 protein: ASSPRQANEKLF
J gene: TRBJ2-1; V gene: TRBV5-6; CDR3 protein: ASSRDHRVEQF
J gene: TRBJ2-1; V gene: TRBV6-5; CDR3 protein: ASSGDAFPSSYNEQF
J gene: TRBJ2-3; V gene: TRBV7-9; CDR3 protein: ASTHRETTDTQY
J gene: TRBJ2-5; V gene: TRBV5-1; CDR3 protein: ASSGTVTKETQY
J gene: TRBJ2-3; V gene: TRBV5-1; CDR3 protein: ASSQGLAGALLTDTQY
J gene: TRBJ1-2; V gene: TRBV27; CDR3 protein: ASSDPSRGYGYT
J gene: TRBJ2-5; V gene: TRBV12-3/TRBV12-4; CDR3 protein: ASSTTTGPQETQY
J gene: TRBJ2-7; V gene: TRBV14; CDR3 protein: ASSPVGATYEQY
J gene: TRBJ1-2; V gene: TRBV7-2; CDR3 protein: ASSLKTGNFYGYT
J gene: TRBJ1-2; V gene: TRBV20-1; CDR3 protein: SAPSRGVSRYGYT
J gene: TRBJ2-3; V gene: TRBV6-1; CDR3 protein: ASRPIAGTSGRLYTADTQY
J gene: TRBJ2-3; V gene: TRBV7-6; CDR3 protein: ASSLRPTDTQY
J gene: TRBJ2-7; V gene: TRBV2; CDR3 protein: ASSESRALYEQY
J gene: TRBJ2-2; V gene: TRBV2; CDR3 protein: ASSDHYGSTGELF
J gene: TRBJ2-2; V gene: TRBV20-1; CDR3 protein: SANDGTFVGELF
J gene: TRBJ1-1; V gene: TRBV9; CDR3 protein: ASSVDARGPNTEAF
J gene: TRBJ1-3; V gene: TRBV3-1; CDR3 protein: ASSLHRDSGNTIY
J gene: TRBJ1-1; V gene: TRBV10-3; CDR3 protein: AIRGQIMNTEAF
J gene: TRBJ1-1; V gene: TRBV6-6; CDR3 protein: ASSGSGRLDTEAF
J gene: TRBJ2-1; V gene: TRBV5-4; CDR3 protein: ASSPQSGGTYNEQF
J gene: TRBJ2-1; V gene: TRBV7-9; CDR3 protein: ASSLALAGDEQF
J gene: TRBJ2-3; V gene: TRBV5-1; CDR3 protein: ASRQGPHTDTQY
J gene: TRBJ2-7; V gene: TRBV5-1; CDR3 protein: ASSLKGVYEQY
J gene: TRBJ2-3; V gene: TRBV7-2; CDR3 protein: ASSLEGGVPRNTQY
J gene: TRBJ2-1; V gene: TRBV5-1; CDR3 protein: ASSWTSGGPYNEQF
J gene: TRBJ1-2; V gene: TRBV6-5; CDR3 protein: ASTIRAGNYGYT
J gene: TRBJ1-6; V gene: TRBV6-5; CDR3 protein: ASSYSTGGGALNSPLN
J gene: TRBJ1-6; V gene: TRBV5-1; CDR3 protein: ASSSGTAYSPLH
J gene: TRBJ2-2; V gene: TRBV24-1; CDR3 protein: ATSDQRTGGELF
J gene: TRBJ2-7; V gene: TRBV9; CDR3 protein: ASSPRGGYEQY
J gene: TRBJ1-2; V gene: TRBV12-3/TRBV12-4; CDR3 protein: ASSAGFYGYT
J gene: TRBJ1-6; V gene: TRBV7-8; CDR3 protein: ASSLKGQGSSPLH
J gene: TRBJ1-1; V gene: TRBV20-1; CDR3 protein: SASQDRD
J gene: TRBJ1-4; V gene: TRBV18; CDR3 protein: ASSPLSGSTNEKLF
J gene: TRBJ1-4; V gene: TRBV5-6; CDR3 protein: ASSLGFNEKLF
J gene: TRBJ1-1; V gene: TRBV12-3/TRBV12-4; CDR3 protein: ASSFGQNTEAF
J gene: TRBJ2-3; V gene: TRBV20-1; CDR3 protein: SARVGHTDTQY
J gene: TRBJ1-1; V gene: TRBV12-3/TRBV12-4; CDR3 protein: ASSTGQGPLNTEAF